This TCR beta chain was documented in a study of T cell changes during pregnancy in multiple sclerosis. The method was immunoSEQ multiplex PCR; TCRdb's version includes in-frame clones alone and lacks a portion of them. The repertoire has roughly 100,000 clones, around 92% of them found once; the top ten carry 1.6%. The CDR3 length is 15 residues. V dropped 5 bases and J dropped 4; count of bases not matched to a gene: 5. Looked up from germline, CDR1 is MNHEY and CDR2 is SVGAGI. The chain uses TRBV6-5 and TRBJ2-1, with TRBD2 matching 10 bases. The source is a female donor with multiple sclerosis, enrolled in a pregnancy study. Specimen: peripheral blood, collected after pregnancy. CDR3 sequence: CASSRASGGYNEQFF. In DNA form, the CDR3 reads TGTGCCAGCAGTCGGGCTAGCGGGGGATACAATGAGCAGTTCTTC.